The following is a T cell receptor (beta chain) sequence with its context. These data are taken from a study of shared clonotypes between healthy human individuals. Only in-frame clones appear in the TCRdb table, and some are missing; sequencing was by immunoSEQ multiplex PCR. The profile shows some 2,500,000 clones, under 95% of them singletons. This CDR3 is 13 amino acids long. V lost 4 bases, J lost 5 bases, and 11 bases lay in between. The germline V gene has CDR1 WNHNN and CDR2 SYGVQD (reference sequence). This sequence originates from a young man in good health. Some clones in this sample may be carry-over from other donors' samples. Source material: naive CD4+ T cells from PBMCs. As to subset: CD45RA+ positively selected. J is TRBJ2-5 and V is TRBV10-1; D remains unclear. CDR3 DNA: TGCGCCAGCAGTGTTGGAGAATGGGAGACCCAGTACTTC. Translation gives CASSVGEWETQYF.